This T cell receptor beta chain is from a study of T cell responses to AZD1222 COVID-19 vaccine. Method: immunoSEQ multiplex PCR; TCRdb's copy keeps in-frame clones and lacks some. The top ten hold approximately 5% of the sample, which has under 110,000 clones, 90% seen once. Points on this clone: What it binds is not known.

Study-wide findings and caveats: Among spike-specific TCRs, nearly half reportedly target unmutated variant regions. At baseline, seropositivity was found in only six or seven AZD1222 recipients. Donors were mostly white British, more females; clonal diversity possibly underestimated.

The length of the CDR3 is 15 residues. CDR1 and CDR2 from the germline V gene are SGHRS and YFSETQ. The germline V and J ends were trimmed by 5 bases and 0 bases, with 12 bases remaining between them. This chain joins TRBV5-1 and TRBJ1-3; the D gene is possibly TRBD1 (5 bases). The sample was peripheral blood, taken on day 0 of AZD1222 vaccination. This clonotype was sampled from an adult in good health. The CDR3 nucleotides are TGCGCCAGCAGTGACCCAGGGACCTCTGGAAACACCATATATTTT. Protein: CASSDPGTSGNTIYF.